This is a list of T cell receptor beta chains from one sample in a study of human T cells and chemical hapten exposure. One entry per CDR3 protein, called by TCRdb with MiXCR from the RACE reads. Altogether approximately 180,000 distinct CDR3 sequences are present, 30% being singletons, with the ten largest covering 2.5% to 3.5%. This specimen was whole blood, taken in connection with sensitization to the hapten diphenylcyclopropenone (DPC). All receptors derive from a woman aged 25 to 39 with alopecia areata. Some clones in this sample may be carry-over from other donors' samples. Both conserved end residues are part of each CDR3. Fields, in order: D gene, J gene, clone size, V gene, CDR3 DNA, CDR3 protein. The D gene is left open where the match is weak. Clone size is not always given. Where it is, it says once, few, many or a class for expanded clones.

NA,TRBJ2-3,NA,TRBV29-1,TGCAGCCTGGGATTAGCGGAGCGCACAGATACGCAGTATTTT,CSLGLAERTDTQYF
NA,TRBJ1-2,few,TRBV28,TGTGCCAGCAGTCCCCGGGACCGATCTGGCTACACCTTC,CASSPRDRSGYTF
TRBD1,TRBJ2-5,NA,TRBV28,TGTGCCGGCCAGGGGGCGCATAAGGGGACCCAGTACTTC,CAGQGAHKGTQYF
TRBD1,TRBJ2-2,few,TRBV19,TGTGCCAGTAGGGCCATAGACAGGGGGCCTGGGGAGCTGTTTTTT,CASRAIDRGPGELFF
NA,TRBJ2-3,few,TRBV4-3,TGCGCCAGCAGCCAAGACGGGGCGGGGACCACAGATACGCAGTATTTT,CASSQDGAGTTDTQYF
NA,TRBJ2-6,NA,TRBV5-1,TGCGCCAGCCGTGACAGCTCTGGGGCCAACGTCCTGACTTTC,CASRDSSGANVLTF
NA,TRBJ1-4,few,TRBV4-3,TGCGCCAGCAGCCAAGACTCGGCAGGGTTGGGGGAAAAACTGTTTTTT,CASSQDSAGLGEKLFF
NA,TRBJ1-5,NA,TRBV18,TGTGCCAGCTCACCAGGGTCGAGCAATCAGCCCCAGCATTTT,CASSPGSSNQPQHF
NA,TRBJ1-6,NA,TRBV28,TGTGCCAGCAGTTTATACAATAATTCACCCCTCCACTTT,CASSLYNNSPLHF
TRBD1,TRBJ2-5,NA,TRBV18,TGTGCCAGCTCACCACTTCCAGGGACAGGGAAAGAGACCCAGTACTTC,CASSPLPGTGKETQYF
NA,TRBJ2-5,few,TRBV20-1,TGCAGTGCTAGTTTCGGCAGCGCGGGGGAGACCCAGTACTTC,CSASFGSAGETQYF
NA,TRBJ2-6,NA,TRBV7-3,TGTGCCAGCAGACCCTCAGGGGCTGGGGCCAACGTCCTGACTTTC,CASRPSGAGANVLTF
TRBD2,TRBJ2-7,NA,TRBV27,TGTGCCAGCAGTGTTCTAGCGGGAGGGCAAGAGCAGTACTTC,CASSVLAGGQEQYF
NA,TRBJ1-5,NA,TRBV29-1,TGCAGCGTTGTGACGGGCCACAATCAGCCCCAGCATTTT,CSVVTGHNQPQHF
NA,TRBJ2-5,many,TRBV11-2,TGTGCCAGCAGCTTTCGTCGGGGTGTCCAAGAGACCCAGTACTTC,CASSFRRGVQETQYF
NA,TRBJ1-2,NA,TRBV6-2/TRBV6-3,TGTGCCAGCAGGGATACTCTAGGAACTGGCTACACCTTC,CASRDTLGTGYTF
TRBD2,TRBJ2-3,few,TRBV20-1,TGCAGTGCTAGTTTATCGCGGGAGGCCGCAGATACGCAGTATTTT,CSASLSREAADTQYF
NA,TRBJ1-6,NA,TRBV7-6,TGTGCCAGCAGCTTAGTGGGACTCGCAAATTCACCCCTCCACTTT,CASSLVGLANSPLHF
NA,TRBJ1-1,few,TRBV5-1,TGCGCCAGCAGCTGGACAGAGATGAACACTGAAGCTTTCTTT,CASSWTEMNTEAFF
NA,TRBJ1-1,NA,TRBV5-4,TGTGCCAGCAGCTCGGGAATCATCGCCACTGAAGCTTTCTTT,CASSSGIIATEAFF
NA,TRBJ1-2,NA,TRBV4-2,TGTGCCAGCAGCCAAGATCAGGCAGGGGAAGGCTACACCTTC,CASSQDQAGEGYTF
TRBD2,TRBJ2-3,NA,TRBV20-1,TGCAGTGCCGTGGGACGGGCGGGAGGCTTCACAGATACGCAGTATTTT,CSAVGRAGGFTDTQYF
TRBD1,TRBJ1-2,NA,TRBV28,TGTGCCAGCAGAGAACCGGACAGGGGGTCAAAGTGGTGGTATGGCTACACCTTC,CASREPDRGSKWWYGYTF
NA,TRBJ2-3,few,TRBV2,TGTGCCAGCATGGTGACAGATACGCAGTATTTT,CASMVTDTQYF